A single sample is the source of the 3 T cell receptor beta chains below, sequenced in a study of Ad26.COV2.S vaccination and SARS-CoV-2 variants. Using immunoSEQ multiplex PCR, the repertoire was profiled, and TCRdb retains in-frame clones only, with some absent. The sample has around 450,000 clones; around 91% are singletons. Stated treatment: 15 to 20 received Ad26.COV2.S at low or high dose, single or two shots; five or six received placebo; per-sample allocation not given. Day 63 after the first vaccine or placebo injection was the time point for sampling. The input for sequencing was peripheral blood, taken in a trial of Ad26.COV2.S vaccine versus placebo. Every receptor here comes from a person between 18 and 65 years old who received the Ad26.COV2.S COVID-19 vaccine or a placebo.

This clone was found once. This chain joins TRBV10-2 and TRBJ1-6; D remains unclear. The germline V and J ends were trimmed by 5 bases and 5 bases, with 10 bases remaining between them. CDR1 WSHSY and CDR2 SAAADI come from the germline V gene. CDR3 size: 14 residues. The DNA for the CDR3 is TGCGCCAGCAGTTGGTCTTGGGATAATTCACCCCTCCACTTT. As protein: CASSWSWDNSPLHF.

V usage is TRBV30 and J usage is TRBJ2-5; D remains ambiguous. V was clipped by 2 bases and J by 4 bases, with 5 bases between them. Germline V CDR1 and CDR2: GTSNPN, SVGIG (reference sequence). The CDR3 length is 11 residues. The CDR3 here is CAWSYIETQYF. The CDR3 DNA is TGTGCCTGGAGTTATATAGAGACCCAGTACTTC.

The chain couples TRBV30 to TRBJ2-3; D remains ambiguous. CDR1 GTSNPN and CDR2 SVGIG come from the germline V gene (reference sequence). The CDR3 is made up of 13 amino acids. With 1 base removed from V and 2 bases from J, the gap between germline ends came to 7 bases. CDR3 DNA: TGTGCCTGGAGTGGCGGAAACACAGATACGCAGTATTTT. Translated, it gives CAWSGGNTDTQYF.